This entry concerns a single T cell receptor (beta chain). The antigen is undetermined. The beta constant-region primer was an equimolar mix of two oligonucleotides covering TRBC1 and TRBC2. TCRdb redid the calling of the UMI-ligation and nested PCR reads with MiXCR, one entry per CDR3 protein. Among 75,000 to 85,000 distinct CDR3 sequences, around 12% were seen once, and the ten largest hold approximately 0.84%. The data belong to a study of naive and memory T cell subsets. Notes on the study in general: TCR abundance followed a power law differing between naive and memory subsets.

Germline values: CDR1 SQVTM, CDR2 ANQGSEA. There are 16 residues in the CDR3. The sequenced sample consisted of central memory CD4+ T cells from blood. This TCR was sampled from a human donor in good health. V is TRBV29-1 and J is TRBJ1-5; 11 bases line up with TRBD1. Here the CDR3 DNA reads TGCAGAGGTGGGGACAGGGGGGAACATAGCAATCAGCCCCAGCATTTT. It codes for CRGGDRGEHSNQPQHF.